The next 4 T cell receptor beta chains were all read from a single sample in a study of identical twins. TCRdb re-analysed the 5' RACE reads in MiXCR, keeping a single row per CDR3 protein. Counted here are around 470,000 distinct CDR3 sequences, approximately 14% occurring once; the ten biggest clones make up over 0.5%. The sample was also linked to a second study, of yellow fever vaccine responses in identical twins.

Sequencing was carried out using CD4+ T cells sorted from blood. The receptors shown here come from a woman aged 18 to 35 in good health.

This clonotype was recorded at least ten times. This sequence joins TRBV3-1 and TRBJ2-3, with D possibly matching TRBD2 (6 bases). CDR1 LGHDT and CDR2 YNNKEL come from the germline V gene (reference sequence). This CDR3 is built from 14 residues. Trimming pared 3 bases from V and 0 bases from J, leaving 7 bases between. The CDR3 spells CASSQRGSTDTQYF. DNA of the CDR3: TGTGCCAGCAGCCAGCGGGGTAGCACAGATACGCAGTATTTT.

The chain is built from TRBV5-1 and TRBJ2-5; 8 bases align to TRBD1. Germline V lookup: CDR1 SGHRS, CDR2 YFSETQ. This CDR3 is built from 17 residues. V lost 3 bases to trimming and J lost 7 bases; unmatched junction nucleotides: 17. This CDR3 is CASSYSERSGGSGTQYF. The CDR3 DNA reads as TGCGCCAGCAGCTACTCCGAACGGTCAGGGGGCTCGGGGACCCAGTACTTC.

This clonotype was observed a handful of times. CDR3 nucleotide sequence: TGTGCCAGCAGCCCCGGACTAGTGGCCCTCGAGCAGTACTTC. It encodes CASSPGLVALEQYF. V is TRBV7-6 and J is TRBJ2-7; 7 bases agree with TRBD2. The CDR3 is made up of 14 amino acids. J gave up 6 bases and V 5 bases, and 10 bases lay outside the gene matches. Germline CDR1 is SGHVS and CDR2 is FNYEAQ.

The V and J genes are TRBV2 and TRBJ1-1; possibly TRBD1 for D (6 bases). The CDR3 sequence is 15 residues long. Germline assignment: CDR1 SNHLY and CDR2 FYNNEI. V lost 7 bases to trimming and J lost 5 bases, with 20 bases between them. In DNA, the CDR3 is TGTGCCAGCACCCTAGGAGAAGGGGGACGGACTGAAGCTTTCTTT. Translating gives CASTLGEGGRTEAFF. Looking up the rest from reference TRBV2 and TRBJ1-1 gives the full variable domain: EPEVTQTPSHQVTQMGQEVILRCVPISNHLYFYWYRQILGQKVEFLVSFYNNEISEKSEIFDDQFSVERPDGSNFTLKIRSTKLEDSAMYFCASTLGEGGRTEAFFGQGTRLTVV.